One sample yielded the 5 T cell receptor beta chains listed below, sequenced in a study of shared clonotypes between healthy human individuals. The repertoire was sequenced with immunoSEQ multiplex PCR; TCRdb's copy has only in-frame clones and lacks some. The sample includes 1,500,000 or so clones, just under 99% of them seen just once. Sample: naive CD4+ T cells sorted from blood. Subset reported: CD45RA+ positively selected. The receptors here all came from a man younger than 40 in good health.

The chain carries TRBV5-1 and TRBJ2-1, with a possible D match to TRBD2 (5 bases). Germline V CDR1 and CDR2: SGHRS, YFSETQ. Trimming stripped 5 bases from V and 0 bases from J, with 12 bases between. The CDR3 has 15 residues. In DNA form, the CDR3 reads TGCGCCAGCAGGCCGAGGGCTAACTCCTACAATGAGCAGTTCTTC. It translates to CASRPRANSYNEQFF.

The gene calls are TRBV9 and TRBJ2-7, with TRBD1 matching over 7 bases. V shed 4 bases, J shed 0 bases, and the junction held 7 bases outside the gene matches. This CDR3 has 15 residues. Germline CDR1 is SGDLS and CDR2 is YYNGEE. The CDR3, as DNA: TGTGCCAGCAGCCCTCGACAGGGTGACTCCTACGAGCAGTACTTC. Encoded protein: CASSPRQGDSYEQYF.

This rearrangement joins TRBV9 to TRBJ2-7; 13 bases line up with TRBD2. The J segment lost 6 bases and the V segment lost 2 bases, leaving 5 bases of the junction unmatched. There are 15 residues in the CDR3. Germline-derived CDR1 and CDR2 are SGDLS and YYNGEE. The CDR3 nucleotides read TGTGCCAGCAGCGTGGGACTAGCGGGAACAACCGAGCAGTACTTC. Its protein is CASSVGLAGTTEQYF.

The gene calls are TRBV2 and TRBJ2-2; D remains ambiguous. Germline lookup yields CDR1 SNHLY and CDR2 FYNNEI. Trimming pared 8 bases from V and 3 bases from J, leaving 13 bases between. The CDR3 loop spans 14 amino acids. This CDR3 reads CASLRSGYTGELFF. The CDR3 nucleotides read TGTGCCAGCCTTCGGTCCGGCTACACCGGGGAGCTGTTTTTT.

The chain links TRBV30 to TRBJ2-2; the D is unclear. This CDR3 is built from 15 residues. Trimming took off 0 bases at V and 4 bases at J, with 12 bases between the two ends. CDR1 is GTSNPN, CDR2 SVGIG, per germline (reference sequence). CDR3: CAWSVLRQITGELFF. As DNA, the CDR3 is TGTGCCTGGAGTGTACTCCGCCAAATCACCGGGGAGCTGTTTTTT.